Following are 9 T cell receptor beta chains from one sample sequenced in a study of cytomegalovirus exposure and HLA in healthy donors. The PCR was carried out with 60 Vbeta primers and 13 Jbeta primers. The table came from immunoSEQ multiplex PCR; TCRdb's copy has only in-frame clones and leaves some out. The table records around 80,000 clones, 74% of them present only once. Material for sequencing was PBMCs. These TCRs come from a man in his forties in good health and CMV-seropositive.

The chain joins TRBV11-2 to TRBJ1-5; 9 nucleotides match TRBD1. The CDR3 is made up of 19 amino acids. Trimming at V came to 8 bases and at J to 5 bases, leaving 22 bases not matched to a gene. Germline V gene lookup returns CDR1 SGHAT and CDR2 FQNNGV. DNA of the CDR3: TGTGCCAGCGGCCTACTCGTGGGACAGGGAAGGGGTAAGGATCAGCCCCAGCATTTT. Protein product: CASGLLVGQGRGKDQPQHF.

The chain employs TRBV5-6 and TRBJ2-3; 8 bases fit TRBD2. The ends lost 1 base at V and 6 bases at J; junction bases unmatched: 7. Germline V gene sequence: CDR1 SGHDT, CDR2 YYEEEE. CDR3 size: 15 residues. CDR3 sequence: CASSLILAVRDTQYF. In nucleotides, the CDR3 is TGTGCCAGCAGCTTGATACTAGCGGTCCGGGATACGCAGTATTTT.

The chain links TRBV4-2 to TRBJ1-2; 10 positions agree with TRBD1. The germline V gene has CDR1 LGHNA and CDR2 YNFKEQ. The CDR3 has 13 residues. The J segment lost 10 bases and the V segment lost 4 bases, leaving 6 bases of the junction unmatched. The CDR3 nucleotides are TGTGCCAGCAGCCGGCGGGACAGGGGCCTCTACACCTTC. It yields the protein CASSRRDRGLYTF.

The chain employs TRBV2 and TRBJ2-5, with TRBD2 identical over 10 bases. Germline V lookup: CDR1 SNHLY, CDR2 FYNNEI. Losses at the gene ends were 5 bases for V and 4 bases for J; bases not matched to a gene: 13. The CDR3 runs 17 residues. The CDR3: CASSTNPTSGEGETQYF. CDR3 nucleotide sequence: TGTGCCAGCAGTACCAACCCAACTAGCGGGGAGGGAGAGACCCAGTACTTC.

This clone was seen a few times. The chain carries TRBV15 and TRBJ1-5; unclear D gene. The CDR3 length is 15 residues. The V end was cut by 1 base, the J end by 3 bases, with 10 bases between. The germline gives CDR1 LNHNV, CDR2 YYDKDF (reference sequence). The CDR3 region has the DNA TGTGCCACCAGCAGAGGTACAGCCTCCAATCAGCCCCAGCATTTT. This encodes CATSRGTASNQPQHF.

The chain combines TRBV6-1 with TRBJ2-3; 8 nucleotides align to TRBD2. Germline-derived CDR1 and CDR2 are MNHNS and SASEGT. V lost 6 bases and J lost 0; bases outside the gene matches: 5. The CDR3 consists of 15 residues. CDR3 in amino acids: CASSQLAESTDTQYF. CDR3 bases: TGTGCCAGCAGCCAACTAGCGGAGAGCACAGATACGCAGTATTTT.

This rearrangement joins TRBV6-1 to TRBJ2-5; 11 bases are shared with TRBD1. This CDR3 spans 14 amino acids. V trimming: 4 bases; J trimming: 5 bases; junction bases outside the gene matches: 3. From germline, CDR1 is MNHNS and CDR2 SASEGT. DNA of the CDR3: TGTGCCAGCAGTGGGACAGGGGGCGGGGAGACCCAGTACTTC. Protein: CASSGTGGGETQYF.

This clone was picked up a small number of times. This CDR3 is also generated by other DNA sequences in the sample. The chain uses TRBV27 and TRBJ2-5; 11 bases line up with TRBD1. In germline, CDR1 is MNHEY, CDR2 SMNVEV (reference sequence). The junction had 6 bases not matched to a gene; V was cut back by 4 bases and J by 5 bases. The CDR3 length is 15 residues. The CDR3 coding sequence is TGTGCCAGCAGTTCCGGGACAGGGGGAGCCGAGACCCAGTACTTC. Protein: CASSSGTGGAETQYF.

This chain links TRBV2 with TRBJ1-4; the D gene is possibly TRBD1 (5 bases). Deletions cut 8 bases from V and 7 bases from J, with 14 bases between. Germline V gene lookup returns CDR1 SNHLY and CDR2 FYNNEI. This CDR3 is built from 13 residues. CDR3 protein: CASLREVREKLFF. CDR3 nucleotides: TGTGCCAGCCTCAGGGAAGTCCGTGAAAAACTGTTTTTT.